This TCR beta chain was recorded in a study of spatial heterogeneity in lung cancer (dated by TCRdb to about 2019). Background for the entire study: More beta-chain than alpha-chain transcripts were consistently detected, likely reflecting higher beta-chain transcript abundance. In the raw uncorrected reads, each unique combination of TCR and UMI appeared on average more than ten times. TCR alpha and beta repertoires were quantitatively compared across multiple tumor regions, matched nontumor lung and blood in non-small cell lung cancer. Nonsynonymous mutation counts, determined by whole-exome sequencing of tumor tissue, were related to TCR repertoire features. At surgery, both alpha and beta chains were TCR-sequenced in roughly 230 tumor regions, about 64 matched nontumor lung samples and some 56 PBMC samples. Study-level results and caveats: Confirming at a functional level the hypothesis that regional TCRs recognize regional mutations was considered to require additional single-cell paired TCR alpha and beta sequencing. Ubiquitous expanded tumor TCRs were detected in blood more often at tumor resection than at routine follow-up.

The library was obtained by 5' RACE. For sequencing, a NextSeq 500 was employed. In the TCR library protocol, a unique molecular identifier was attached to each TCR cDNA molecule so that PCR and sequencing errors could be corrected. On the study's bioinformatics: TCR identification, UMI-based error correction and CDR3 extraction were all carried out with Decombinator tools. TCRs above a frequency of 2 per 1,000, corresponding to the top 1% of the tumor frequency distribution, were defined as expanded. Renyi diversity was computed with the R vegan package after each repertoire had been subsampled 100 times to 5,000 TCRs. CDR3 similarity networks were constructed using string-kernel similarity of amino acid triplets, with links drawn between CDR3s whose pairwise similarity was above 0.82. TCRdb handled the public reads itself, with Q25 trimming in fastp and clone calling in MiXCR, and kept productive beta chains. Entries are consolidated by CDR3 protein sequence, retaining the most common genes and DNA. TCRdb's processing, not the authors', yielded these V and J calls. This sample holds 75,000 or so distinct CDR3 sequences; under 8.5% were observed only once. The ten largest clones capture 6% to 7% of the sample.

Including cysteine and phenylalanine, the CDR3 has 13 amino acids. Only the CDR3 portion is preserved as DNA: 39 bases, with reading frame beginning at the first base. From the germline V gene, CDR1 is SNHLY and CDR2 is FYNNEI. At the junction V is shortened by 6 bases and J by 4 bases; bases outside the gene matches: 3. Explained via the paper, the time point label denotes: sample taken at primary tumor resection. The donors were about 65 patients from the lung TRACERx cohort who had early-stage, untreated non-small cell lung cancer. TCR sequencing used whole RNA extracted from tumor and nontumor lung tissue, or from cryopreserved PBMC samples, without cell sorting. Only patients with enough RNA available from two or more tumor regions were chosen for TCR sequencing. This clonotype was seen ten or more times. Its antigen is unknown. No base quality information exists; no much larger clone differs at one position.

Sequencing was performed on PBMCs, taken at surgery. The V gene is TRBV2 and the J gene is TRBJ1-2, and 9 junction bases match TRBD1. The TCR comes from a male donor with early-stage non-small cell lung cancer. The CDR3 protein: CASRDRGFYGYTF. The base sequence is TGTGCCAGCAGGGACAGGGGTTTCTATGGCTACACCTTC.